This T cell receptor beta chain was recorded in a study of identical twins. TCRdb re-analysed the 5' RACE reads in MiXCR, keeping a single row per CDR3 protein. The sample shows some 710,000 distinct CDR3 sequences, around 6% of them seen only once. V was pared by 0 bases and J by 5 bases, with 10 bases of the junction left unmatched. This CDR3 is 18 amino acids long. CDR1 is MNHEY and CDR2 is SVGAGI in the germline V gene. V is TRBV6-5 and J is TRBJ1-6; 7 bases map to TRBD1. This receptor was obtained from a man between 18 and 29 years old in good health. The sample was naive T cells sorted from blood. The CDR3 spells CASSYSIVGQRDNSPLHF. CDR3 nucleotide sequence: TGTGCCAGCAGTTACTCGATAGTGGGACAGAGAGATAATTCACCCCTCCACTTT.